Below, one TCR beta chain is given with its context. Its matching antigen is unknown. The assay was immunoSEQ multiplex PCR, and TCRdb's table has in-frame clones only and misses some. Of about 5,000 clones in the sample, 65% to 75% were seen once. The V and J ends lost 3 bases and 7 bases, in that order; junction bases with no gene match: 9. Germline-derived CDR1 and CDR2 are SGHTA and FQGNSA. CDR3 length: 17 amino acids. This record comes from a study of CD8 T cell repertoires and HIV-1 epitope variants. Study-level background: Twenty-five autologous and known Gag and Nef epitope variant peptides each stimulated T cells separately. Autologous T cell-negative cells served as antigen-presenting cells in equal numbers.

Study results and caveats: The TAALDMSHF plasma variant had no responses, unlike KF9 (about 5 clonotypes) and HW9 (one). This assay reports beta chains of antigen-expanded cells, not T cell function.

This sequence originates from a male donor with HIV. The chain has TRBV7-2 and TRBJ2-4, with TRBD2 matching 13 bases. The sequenced sample consisted of cultured CD8+ T cells derived from PBMCs. The DNA of the CDR3 is TGTGCCAGCAGCTTGCCGGGACTAGCGGGATCGGGGAACATTCAGTACTTC. This codes for CASSLPGLAGSGNIQYF.